The 20 T cell receptor beta chains below all came from one sample that was sequenced in a study of shared clonotypes between healthy human individuals. Clones were read by immunoSEQ multiplex PCR, and TCRdb kept only the in-frame ones, dropping some. The sample shows around 1 million clones, about three quarters of them seen only once. The sequenced sample was memory CD4+ T cells sorted from blood. The subset: CD45RA-negative fraction. These receptors were taken from a man aged 18-30 years in good health.

The chain recombines TRBV5-1 with TRBJ2-1; D is uncertain. The CDR3 covers 16 residues. Trimming took off 0 bases at V and 1 base at J, with 11 bases between the two ends. In germline, CDR1 is SGHRS, CDR2 YFSETQ. DNA of the CDR3: TGCGCCAGCAGCTTGGGACCCGCGGAATCCTACAATGAGCAGTTCTTC. Amino acid sequence: CASSLGPAESYNEQFF.

The chain uses TRBV4-3 and TRBJ2-7; D gene uncertain. The CDR3 length is 13 residues. Germline V gene sequence: CDR1 LGHNA, CDR2 YSLEER. V dropped 0 bases and J dropped 3 bases, with 6 bases sitting between them. CDR3 amino acids: CASSQDSDYEQYF. The CDR3 DNA is TGCGCCAGCAGCCAAGATTCAGACTACGAGCAGTACTTC.

To note about this clone: A single base is all that separates this from a far larger clone, so a read error is likely. This chain joins TRBV19 and TRBJ1-2, with no clear D. CDR1 and CDR2 (germline): LNHDA, SQIVND (reference sequence). CDR3 size: 11 residues. V gave up 9 bases and J gave up 0 bases, with 5 bases separating them. This chain's CDR3 is CASGTNYGYTF. CDR3 bases: TGTGCCAGCGGGACTAACTATGGCTACACCTTC.

The chain uses TRBV10-3 and TRBJ2-3, with D uncertain. Trimming pared 2 bases from V and 1 base from J, leaving 10 bases between. Germline lookup yields CDR1 ENHRY and CDR2 SYGVKD. There are 15 residues in the CDR3. The CDR3, as DNA: TGTGCCATCAGTGAGGTCCCGCAACGCACAGATACGCAGTATTTT. Its translation is CAISEVPQRTDTQYF.

This clone was recorded only once. The chain employs TRBV18 and TRBJ2-1, with TRBD2 matching over 8 bases. The germline V gene has CDR1 KGHSH and CDR2 LQKENI. The CDR3 totals 12 residues. J was trimmed by 14 bases and V by 0 bases; bases with no gene match: 3. The CDR3 is CASSPPTGGEFF. In nucleotides, the CDR3 is TGTGCCAGCTCACCACCAACGGGGGGGGAGTTCTTC.

This chain joins TRBV10-3 and TRBJ2-2, with 10 bases matching TRBD1. Looked up from germline, CDR1 is ENHRY and CDR2 is SYGVKD. The CDR3 consists of 17 residues. Trimming took 3 bases from V and 0 from J; bases not matched to a gene: 4. The CDR3 nucleotides are TGTGCCATCAGTGATTCCGGACAGGGGGCGAACACCGGGGAGCTGTTTTTT. Translating gives CAISDSGQGANTGELFF.

V and J are TRBV4-1 and TRBJ2-6; 12 bases are a match to TRBD2. Germline V gene lookup returns CDR1 MGHRA and CDR2 YSYEKL. V dropped 0 bases and J dropped 1; count of bases not matched to a gene: 4. CDR3 size: 19 residues. The CDR3 protein is CASSQERTSGRSGANVLTF. CDR3 nucleotide sequence: TGCGCCAGCAGCCAAGAAAGAACTAGCGGGAGGTCTGGGGCCAACGTCCTGACTTTC.

The chain combines TRBV5-1 with TRBJ1-1; D uncertain. V shed 7 bases and J shed 1 base, with 17 bases lying between them. Per germline, CDR1 SGHRS and CDR2 YFSETQ. The CDR3 is 15 residues long. The CDR3 DNA reads as TGCGCCAGCGTACCCTTGGCAGGAGGGAACACTGAAGCTTTCTTT. It translates to CASVPLAGGNTEAFF.

This chain uses TRBV5-1 with TRBJ1-2, with a weak D call TRBD1 (5 bases). The CDR3 is 15 residues long. V was trimmed by 4 bases and J by 7 bases, leaving 20 bases between them. Germline CDR1 is SGHRS and CDR2 is YFSETQ. CDR3 in amino acids: CASSPGDQGVPGYTF. In nucleotides, the CDR3 is TGCGCCAGCAGCCCGGGGGATCAGGGTGTTCCTGGCTACACCTTC.

V is TRBV15 and J is TRBJ1-5; the match to TRBD1 covers 9 bases. The CDR3 runs 16 residues. V was pared by 0 bases and J by 6 bases, with 6 bases of the junction left unmatched. CDR1 and CDR2 (germline): LNHNV, YYDKDF (reference sequence). Here the CDR3 DNA reads TGTGCCACCAGCAGAGATCCTGGGACAGGGACTCAGCCCCAGCATTTT. It translates to CATSRDPGTGTQPQHF. Full variable domain (remainder filled in from reference TRBV15 and TRBJ1-5): DAMVIQNPRYQVTQFGKPVTLSCSQTLNHNVMYWYQQKSSQAPKLLFHYYDKDFNNEADTPDNFQSRRPNTSFCFLDIRSPGLGDTAMYLCATSRDPGTGTQPQHFGDGTRLSIL.

The chain carries TRBV6-1 and TRBJ2-1, with a tentative D call TRBD1 (6 bases). The CDR3 loop spans 16 amino acids. Trimming took off 2 bases at V and 3 bases at J, with 14 bases between the two ends. Germline CDR1 and CDR2: MNHNS and SASEGT. CDR3 loop: CASSEMIGGLYNEQFF. The CDR3 DNA reads as TGTGCCAGCAGTGAAATGATAGGGGGTCTCTACAATGAGCAGTTCTTC.

A remark on this clone: The sample has other DNA sequences that encode this CDR3 too. V is TRBV6-5 and J is TRBJ2-7; perhaps D is TRBD1 or TRBD2 (5 bases each). Between the trimmed V and J ends, which lost 6 bases and 2 bases, there was a span of 11 bases. Germline V gives CDR1 MNHEY, CDR2 SVGAGI. This CDR3 region has 13 residues. The CDR3 DNA reads as TGTGCCAGCAGGTCCGGGACCACCTACGAGCAGTACTTC. Translated: CASRSGTTYEQYF.

The chain joins TRBV7-9 to TRBJ1-2; 7 bases map to TRBD1. The CDR3 runs to 16 residues. Germline-derived CDR1 and CDR2 are SEHNR and FQNEAQ (reference sequence). The junction had 8 bases not matched to a gene; V was cut back by 1 base and J by 3 bases. The CDR3 here is CASSLEGAKGHYGYTF. In DNA form, the CDR3 reads TGTGCCAGCAGCTTAGAGGGGGCTAAGGGCCACTATGGCTACACCTTC.

The table lists this clone with a count of one. The J gene is TRBJ1-4, the V gene TRBV15; 10 nucleotides line up with TRBD1. Germline V lookup: CDR1 LNHNV, CDR2 YYDKDF (reference sequence). This CDR3 has 16 amino acids. Losses at the gene ends were 3 bases for V and 15 bases for J; bases not matched to a gene: 16. The CDR3 is CATSRSTGGEAVEVFF. CDR3 bases: TGTGCCACCAGCAGGTCGACAGGGGGCGAGGCCGTAGAGGTGTTTTTT.

The genes are TRBV7-8 and TRBJ2-1; D remains unclear. The CDR3 consists of 15 residues. V was shortened by 1 base and J by 4 bases, with 11 bases between the two germline ends. The V gene's germline CDR1 is SGHVS and CDR2 FQNEAQ. CDR3 nucleotide sequence: TGTGCCAGCAGCTTAGTGGTAGCAGATTACAATGAGCAGTTCTTC. It codes for CASSLVVADYNEQFF.

With respect to this clone: The sample carries other DNA sequences with the same CDR3. The rearrangement uses TRBV9 and TRBJ2-1; TRBD2 matches at 8 bases. This CDR3 contains 15 residues. Germline CDR1 SGDLS, CDR2 YYNGEE. J lost 3 bases, V lost 0 bases, and 2 bases had no gene match. This CDR3 is CASSVAGTSYNEQFF. In DNA, the CDR3 is TGTGCCAGCAGCGTAGCTGGGACTAGCTACAATGAGCAGTTCTTC. Filled out from reference TRBV9 and TRBJ2-1, the complete variable domain reads DSGVTQTPKHLITATGQRVTLRCSPRSGDLSVYWYQQSLDQGLQFLIQYYNGEERAKGNILERFSAQQFPDLHSELNLSSLELGDSALYFCASSVAGTSYNEQFFGPGTRLTVL.

In nucleotides, the CDR3 is TGTGCCAGCAGTTTCACTAGCGGGGGGGAGACCCAGTACTTC. Translation: CASSFTSGGETQYF. This chain links TRBV2 with TRBJ2-5; TRBD2 aligns across 12 bases. The CDR3 extends over 14 amino acids. Trimming removed 5 bases from V and 5 bases from J; junction bases left unmatched: 3. Germline V gene sequence: CDR1 SNHLY, CDR2 FYNNEI.

This chain connects TRBV27 to TRBJ2-3; D might be TRBD2 (6 bases). CDR1 and CDR2 from the germline V gene are MNHEY and SMNVEV (reference sequence). The length of the CDR3 is 13 residues. Trimming pared 6 bases from V and 2 bases from J, leaving 9 bases between. Written as DNA, the CDR3 is TGTGCCAGCAGGACTAGGGACACAGATACGCAGTATTTT. Translated: CASRTRDTDTQYF.

The chain employs TRBV7-8 and TRBJ2-3; TRBD1 matches 7 bases. The germline CDR1 and CDR2 sequences are SGHVS and FQNEAQ. The J segment lost 2 bases and the V segment lost 5 bases, leaving 10 bases of the junction unmatched. This CDR3 comprises 16 residues. The CDR3: CASSLGTARTTDTQYF. The CDR3 nucleotides read TGTGCCAGCAGCCTCGGGACAGCAAGGACCACAGATACGCAGTATTTT.

This clone was observed a handful of times. The chain uses TRBV29-1 and TRBJ1-1; D gene uncertain. CDR1 and CDR2 (germline): SQVTM, ANQGSEA. The V end was cut by 6 bases, the J end by 0 bases, with 8 bases between. CDR3 length equals 12 residues. The CDR3 DNA reads as TGCAGCGTCCAGGAACTGAACACTGAAGCTTTCTTT. Residues: CSVQELNTEAFF.